These 8 T cell receptor beta chains originate from one sample sequenced in a study of beta chain features in type 1 diabetes. Since all of the isolated RNA was reverse transcribed, expressed TCRB transcripts were what got sequenced. Sequencing was performed with immunoSEQ multiplex PCR; in TCRdb, only in-frame clones are kept and a portion is missing. This sample has about 260,000 clones, with more than 65% found just once. Sequencing input: naive CD4+ T cells from blood. The source of these receptors is a man aged 30 to 39 in good health.

The V and J genes are TRBV29-1 and TRBJ1-1, with no clear D. This CDR3 is 13 amino acids long. V lost 5 bases, J lost 3 bases, and 13 bases lay in between. The germline V gene encodes CDR1 SQVTM and CDR2 ANQGSEA. The CDR3 spells CSVLNPSDTEAFF. CDR3 DNA sequence: TGCAGCGTTCTTAACCCCTCCGACACTGAAGCTTTCTTT.

The chain joins TRBV30 to TRBJ1-6, with D possibly being TRBD1 (5 bases). The CDR3 is made up of 14 amino acids. Germline V gene lookup returns CDR1 GTSNPN and CDR2 SVGIG (reference sequence). V lost 5 bases, J lost 9 bases, and 17 bases lay in between. CDR3 DNA: TGTGCCTGGGGGCCAGGGCTTCAGGGTTCACCCCTCCACTTT. The encoded protein is CAWGPGLQGSPLHF.

This chain links TRBV15 with TRBJ2-1, with D perhaps TRBD1 (6 bases). This CDR3 is 16 amino acids long. Per the germline V gene, CDR1 is LNHNV and CDR2 is YYDKDF (reference sequence). V was shortened by 3 bases and J by 8 bases, with 20 bases between the two germline ends. The chain's CDR3 is CATSSRTAGGRDEQFF. The CDR3 DNA is TGTGCCACCAGCAGCCGGACAGCCGGAGGCAGGGATGAGCAGTTCTTC.

With respect to this clone: Other DNA sequences in the sample encode the same CDR3. The CDR3 here is CAWSRQGSTEAFF. CDR3 DNA: TGTGCCTGGAGCCGACAGGGAAGCACTGAAGCTTTCTTT. The gene calls are TRBV30 and TRBJ1-1, with TRBD1 matching over 7 bases. This CDR3 has 13 residues. The V gene's germline CDR1 is GTSNPN and CDR2 SVGIG (reference sequence). Germline trimming cut 3 bases from V and 4 bases from J; bases unmatched to any gene: 5.

The chain is built from TRBV29-1 and TRBJ2-3; TRBD1 agrees at 10 bases. V lost 5 bases, J lost 4 bases, and 3 bases stayed unmatched. Germline assignment: CDR1 SQVTM and CDR2 ANQGSEA. The CDR3 is made up of 13 amino acids. The CDR3 region is CSVWTGGADTQYF. DNA for the CDR3: TGCAGCGTTTGGACAGGGGGGGCAGATACGCAGTATTTT.

The chain recombines TRBV7-9 with TRBJ2-1; D may match TRBD1 or TRBD2 (5 bases each). Germline CDR1 is SEHNR and CDR2 is FQNEAQ (reference sequence). The CDR3 consists of 14 residues. V lost 4 bases to trimming and J lost 3 bases, with 10 bases between them. CDR3 nucleotides: TGTGCCAGCAGCTCTTGGGACCGCTACAATGAGCAGTTCTTC. It is translated as CASSSWDRYNEQFF.

This chain uses TRBV2 with TRBJ1-1; no clear D. The V end was cut by 9 bases, the J end by 6 bases, with 5 bases between. The germline CDR1 and CDR2 sequences are SNHLY and FYNNEI. This CDR3 spans 9 amino acids. CDR3 sequence: CARSPEAFF. CDR3 nucleotide sequence: TGTGCCAGGAGCCCTGAAGCTTTCTTT.

This clone has more than one count but fewer than ten. V usage is TRBV18 and J usage is TRBJ2-2; no reliable D call. Trimming left V 2 bases short and J 0 bases short, with 13 bases between. The length of the CDR3 is 17 residues. CDR1 and CDR2 (germline): KGHSH, LQKENI. CDR3 residues: CASSPVMPTANTGELFF. CDR3 DNA sequence: TGTGCCAGCTCACCAGTTATGCCAACAGCGAACACCGGGGAGCTGTTTTTT.